The source of this T cell receptor beta chain is a study of T-cell memory formation after mild COVID-19. The V segment lost 5 bases and the J segment 4 bases; nucleotides outside the gene matches: 3. From germline, CDR1 is SGHTA and CDR2 FQGTGA. The CDR3 consists of 14 residues. General observations from the study: The study detected some responding clones in pre-infection memory, suggesting cross-reactive memory joined.

The TCR alpha and TCR beta cDNA libraries, bearing sample barcodes and UMIs, were generated by 5'RACE using constant-segment primers. TCRdb processed the 5' RACE reads anew with MiXCR; each CDR3 protein has one entry. The sample yields more than 200,000 distinct CDR3 sequences, around 17% seen once. At least ten counts were recorded for this clonotype. Its target is unknown. This TCR derives from a man younger than 30 who had mild COVID-19 (a few samples of this study predate the infection). Cell type and time point are not known. The chain carries TRBV7-3 and TRBJ2-2; TRBD2 matches 8 bases. Source material: PBMCs or a T cell subset sorted from them (not recorded which). The CDR3 bases are TGTGCCAGCAGCCTAGGGACTAGCACCGGGGAGCTGTTTTTT. Encoded protein: CASSLGTSTGELFF.